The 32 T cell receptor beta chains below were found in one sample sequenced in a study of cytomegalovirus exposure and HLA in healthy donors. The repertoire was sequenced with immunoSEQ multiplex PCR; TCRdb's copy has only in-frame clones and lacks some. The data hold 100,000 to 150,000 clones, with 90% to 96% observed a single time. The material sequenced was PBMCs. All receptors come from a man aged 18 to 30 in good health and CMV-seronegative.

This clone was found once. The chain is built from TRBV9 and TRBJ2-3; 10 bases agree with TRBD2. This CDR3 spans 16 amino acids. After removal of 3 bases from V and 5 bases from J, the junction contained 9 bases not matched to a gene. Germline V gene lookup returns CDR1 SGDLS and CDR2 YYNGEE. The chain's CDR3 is CASSGTSGYLGDTQYF. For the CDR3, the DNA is TGTGCCAGCAGCGGGACTAGCGGCTACCTCGGAGATACGCAGTATTTT.

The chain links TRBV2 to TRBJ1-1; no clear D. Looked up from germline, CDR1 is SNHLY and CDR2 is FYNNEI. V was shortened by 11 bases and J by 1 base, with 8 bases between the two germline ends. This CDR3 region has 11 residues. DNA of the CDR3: TGTGCCGGTGGGAGGAACACTGAAGCTTTCTTT. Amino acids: CAGGRNTEAFF.

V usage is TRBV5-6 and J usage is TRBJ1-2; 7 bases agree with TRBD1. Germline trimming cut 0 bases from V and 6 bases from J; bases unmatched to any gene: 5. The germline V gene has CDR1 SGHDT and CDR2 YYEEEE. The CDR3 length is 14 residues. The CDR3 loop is CASSLEQGTHGYTF. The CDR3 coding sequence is TGTGCCAGCAGCTTGGAACAGGGGACCCATGGCTACACCTTC.

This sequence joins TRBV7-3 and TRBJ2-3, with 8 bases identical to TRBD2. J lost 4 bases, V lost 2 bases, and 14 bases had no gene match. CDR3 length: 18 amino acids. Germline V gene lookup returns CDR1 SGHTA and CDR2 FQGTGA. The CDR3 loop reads CASSLEAHAGGWPDTQYF. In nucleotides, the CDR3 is TGTGCCAGCAGCTTAGAGGCGCACGCGGGAGGCTGGCCAGATACGCAGTATTTT. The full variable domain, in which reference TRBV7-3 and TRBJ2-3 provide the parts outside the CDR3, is GAGVSQTPSNKVTEKGKYVELRCDPISGHTALYWYRQSLGQGPEFLIYFQGTGAADDSGLPNDRFFAVRPEGSVSTLKIQRTERGDSAVYLCASSLEAHAGGWPDTQYFGPGTRLTVL.

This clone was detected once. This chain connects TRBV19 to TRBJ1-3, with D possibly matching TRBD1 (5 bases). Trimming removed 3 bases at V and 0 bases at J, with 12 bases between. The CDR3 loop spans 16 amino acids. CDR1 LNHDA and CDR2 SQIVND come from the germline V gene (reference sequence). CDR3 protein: CASSIGTLRSGNTIYF. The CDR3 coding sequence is TGTGCCAGTAGTATTGGGACTCTCCGCTCTGGAAACACCATATATTTT.

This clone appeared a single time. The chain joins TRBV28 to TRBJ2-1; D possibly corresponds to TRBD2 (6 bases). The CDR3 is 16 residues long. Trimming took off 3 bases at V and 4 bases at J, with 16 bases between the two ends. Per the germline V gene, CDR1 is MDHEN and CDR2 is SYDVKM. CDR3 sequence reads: CASSFPRSGYYNEQFF. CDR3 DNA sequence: TGTGCCAGCAGTTTCCCAAGGAGCGGGTATTACAATGAGCAGTTCTTC.

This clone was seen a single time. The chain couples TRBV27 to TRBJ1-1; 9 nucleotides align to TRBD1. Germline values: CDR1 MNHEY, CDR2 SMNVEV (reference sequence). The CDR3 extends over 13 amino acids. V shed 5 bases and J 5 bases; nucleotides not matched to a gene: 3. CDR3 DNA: TGTGCCAGCAGTCCCGGGACAGGGACTGAAGCTTTCTTT. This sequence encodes CASSPGTGTEAFF.

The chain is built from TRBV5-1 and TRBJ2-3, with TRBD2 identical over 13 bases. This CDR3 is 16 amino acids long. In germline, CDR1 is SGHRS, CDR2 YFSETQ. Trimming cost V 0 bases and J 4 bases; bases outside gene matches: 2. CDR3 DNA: TGCGCCAGCAGCTTGGGGACTAGCGGGAGTTCAGATACGCAGTATTTT. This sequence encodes CASSLGTSGSSDTQYF.

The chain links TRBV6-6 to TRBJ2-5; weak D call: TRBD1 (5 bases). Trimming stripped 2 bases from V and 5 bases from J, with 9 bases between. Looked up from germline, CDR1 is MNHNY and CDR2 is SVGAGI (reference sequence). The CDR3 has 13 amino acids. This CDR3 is CASSYGHRETQYF. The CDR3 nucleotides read TGTGCCAGCAGTTACGGTCACAGGGAGACCCAGTACTTC.

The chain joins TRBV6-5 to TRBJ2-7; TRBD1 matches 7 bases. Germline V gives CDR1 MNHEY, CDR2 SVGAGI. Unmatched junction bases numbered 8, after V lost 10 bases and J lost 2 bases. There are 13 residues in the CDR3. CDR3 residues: CAIPGGPTYEQYF. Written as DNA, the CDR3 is TGTGCCATCCCAGGGGGTCCCACCTACGAGCAGTACTTC.

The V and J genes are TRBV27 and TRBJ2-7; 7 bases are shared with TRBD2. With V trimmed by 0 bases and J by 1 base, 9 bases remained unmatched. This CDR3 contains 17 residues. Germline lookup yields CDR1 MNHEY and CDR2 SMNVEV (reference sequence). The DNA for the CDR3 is TGTGCCAGCAGTTTATCTGGCGGGAGTCGACCTTCCTACGAGCAGTACTTC. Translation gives CASSLSGGSRPSYEQYF.

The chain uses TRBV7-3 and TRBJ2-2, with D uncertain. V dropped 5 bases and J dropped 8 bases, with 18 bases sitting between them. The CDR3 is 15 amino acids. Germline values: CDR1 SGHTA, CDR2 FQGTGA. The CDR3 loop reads CASSLMGPVKGELFF. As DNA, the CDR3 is TGTGCCAGCAGCCTGATGGGCCCGGTTAAAGGGGAGCTGTTTTTT.

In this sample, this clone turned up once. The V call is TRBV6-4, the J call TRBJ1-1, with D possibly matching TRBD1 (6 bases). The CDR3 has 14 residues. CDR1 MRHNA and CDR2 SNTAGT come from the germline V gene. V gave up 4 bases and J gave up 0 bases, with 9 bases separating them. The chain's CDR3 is CASSVGGLNTEAFF. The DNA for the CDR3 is TGTGCCAGCAGTGTGGGGGGGCTGAACACTGAAGCTTTCTTT.

The CDR3 sequence: CASSRDWNTGELFF. CDR3 sequence (DNA): TGTGCCAGCAGCCGGGACTGGAACACCGGGGAGCTGTTTTTT. The chain recombines TRBV7-2 with TRBJ2-2; TRBD2 is a possible D gene (6 bases). This CDR3 region has 14 residues. With 5 bases removed from V and 1 base from J, the gap between germline ends came to 8 bases. Germline CDR1 is SGHTA and CDR2 is FQGNSA.

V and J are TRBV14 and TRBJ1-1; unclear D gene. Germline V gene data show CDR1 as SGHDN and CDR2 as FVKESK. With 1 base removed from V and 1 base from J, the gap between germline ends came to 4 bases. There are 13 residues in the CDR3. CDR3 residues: CASSQGANTEAFF. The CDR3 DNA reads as TGTGCCAGCAGCCAAGGGGCGAACACTGAAGCTTTCTTT.

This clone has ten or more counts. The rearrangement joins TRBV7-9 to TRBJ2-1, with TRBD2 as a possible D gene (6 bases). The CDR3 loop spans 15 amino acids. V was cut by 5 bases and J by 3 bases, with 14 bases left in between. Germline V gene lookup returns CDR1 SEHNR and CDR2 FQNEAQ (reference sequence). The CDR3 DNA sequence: TGTGCCAGCAGCGACGGGACGGAGGGCTACAATGAGCAGTTCTTC. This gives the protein CASSDGTEGYNEQFF.

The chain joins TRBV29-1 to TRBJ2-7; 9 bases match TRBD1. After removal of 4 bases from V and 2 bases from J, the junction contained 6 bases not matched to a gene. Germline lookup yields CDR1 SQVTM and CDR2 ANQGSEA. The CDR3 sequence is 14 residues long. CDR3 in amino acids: CSVVPGQGAYEQYF. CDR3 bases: TGCAGCGTTGTCCCGGGACAGGGAGCCTACGAGCAGTACTTC.

This CDR3 is CASSLGRAMNTEAFF. DNA for the CDR3: TGTGCCAGCAGCTTAGGCAGGGCTATGAACACTGAAGCTTTCTTT. The V gene is TRBV7-6, the J gene TRBJ1-1, with D possibly matching TRBD1 (5 bases). Trimming shortened V by 1 base and J by 0 bases, and 9 bases separated the two germline ends. CDR1 is SGHVS, CDR2 FNYEAQ, per germline. This CDR3 has 15 amino acids. Combining the CDR3 with reference TRBV7-6 and TRBJ1-1 gives the whole variable domain GAGVSQSPRYKVTKRGQDVALRCDPISGHVSLYWYRQALGQGPEFLTYFNYEAQQDKSGLPNDRFSAERPEGSISTLTIQRTEQRDSAMYRCASSLGRAMNTEAFFGQGTRLTVV.

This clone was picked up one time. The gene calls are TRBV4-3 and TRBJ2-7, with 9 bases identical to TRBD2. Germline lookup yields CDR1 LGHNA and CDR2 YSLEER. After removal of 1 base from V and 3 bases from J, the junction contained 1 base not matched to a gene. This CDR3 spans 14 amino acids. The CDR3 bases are TGCGCCAGCAGCCAAGCTAGCGGGGACTACGAGCAGTACTTC. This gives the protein CASSQASGDYEQYF.

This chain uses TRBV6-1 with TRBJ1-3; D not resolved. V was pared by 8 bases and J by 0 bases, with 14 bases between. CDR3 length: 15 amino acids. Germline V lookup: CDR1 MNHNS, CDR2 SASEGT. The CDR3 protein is CASALGGSSGNTIYF. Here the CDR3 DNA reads TGTGCCAGCGCCCTAGGAGGGAGCTCTGGAAACACCATATATTTT.

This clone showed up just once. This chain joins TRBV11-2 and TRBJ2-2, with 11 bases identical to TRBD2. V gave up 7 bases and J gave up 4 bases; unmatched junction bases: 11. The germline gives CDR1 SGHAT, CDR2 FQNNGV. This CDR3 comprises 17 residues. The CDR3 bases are TGTGCCAGCACCCTCCCCGGGACTAGCGGTCTCACCGGGGAGCTGTTTTTT. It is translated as CASTLPGTSGLTGELFF.

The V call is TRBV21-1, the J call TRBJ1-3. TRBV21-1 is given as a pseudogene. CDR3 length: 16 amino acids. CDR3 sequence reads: CASSEKARVPGNTIYF. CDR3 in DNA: TGTGCCAGCAGCGAAAAGGCACGGGTTCCTGGAAACACCATATATTTT.

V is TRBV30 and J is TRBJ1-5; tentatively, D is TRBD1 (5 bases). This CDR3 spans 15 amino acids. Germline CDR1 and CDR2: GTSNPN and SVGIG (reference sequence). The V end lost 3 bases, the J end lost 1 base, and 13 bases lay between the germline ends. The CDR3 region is CAWRNPPGSNQPQHF. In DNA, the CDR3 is TGTGCCTGGAGGAACCCCCCAGGGAGCAATCAGCCCCAGCATTTT.

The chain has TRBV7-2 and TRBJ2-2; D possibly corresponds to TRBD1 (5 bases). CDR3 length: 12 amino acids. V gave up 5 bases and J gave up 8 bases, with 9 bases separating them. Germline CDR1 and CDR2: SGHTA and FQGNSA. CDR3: CASSLRGGELFF. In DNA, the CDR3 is TGTGCCAGCAGCCTTAGGGGAGGGGAGCTGTTTTTT. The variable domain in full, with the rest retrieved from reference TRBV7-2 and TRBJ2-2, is GAGVSQSPSNKVTEKGKDVELRCDPISGHTALYWYRQSLGQGLEFLIYFQGNSAPDKSGLPSDRFSAERTGGSVSTLTIQRTQQEDSAVYLCASSLRGGELFFGEGSRLTVL.

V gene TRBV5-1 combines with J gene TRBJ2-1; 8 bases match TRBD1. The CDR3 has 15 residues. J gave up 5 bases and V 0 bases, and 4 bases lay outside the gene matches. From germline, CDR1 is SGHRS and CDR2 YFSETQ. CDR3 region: CASSLAGGFDNEQFF. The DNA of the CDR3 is TGCGCCAGCAGCTTGGCAGGGGGCTTTGACAATGAGCAGTTCTTC.

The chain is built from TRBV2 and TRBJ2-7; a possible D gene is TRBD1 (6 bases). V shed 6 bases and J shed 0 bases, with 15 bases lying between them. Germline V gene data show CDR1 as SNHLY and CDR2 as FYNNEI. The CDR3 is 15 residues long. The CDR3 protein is CASSPRTVNSYEQYF. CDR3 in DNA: TGTGCCAGCAGCCCGAGGACAGTTAACTCCTACGAGCAGTACTTC.

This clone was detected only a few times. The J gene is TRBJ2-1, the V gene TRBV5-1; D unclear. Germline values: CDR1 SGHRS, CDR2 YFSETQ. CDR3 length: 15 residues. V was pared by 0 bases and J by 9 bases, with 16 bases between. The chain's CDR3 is CASSLAVTGVGEQFF. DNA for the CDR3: TGCGCCAGCAGCTTGGCCGTGACTGGTGTGGGTGAGCAGTTCTTC. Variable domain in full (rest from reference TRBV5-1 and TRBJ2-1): KAGVTQTPRYLIKTRGQQVTLSCSPISGHRSVSWYQQTPGQGLQFLFEYFSETQRNKGNFPGRFSGRQFSNSRSEMNVSTLELGDSALYLCASSLAVTGVGEQFFGPGTRLTVL.

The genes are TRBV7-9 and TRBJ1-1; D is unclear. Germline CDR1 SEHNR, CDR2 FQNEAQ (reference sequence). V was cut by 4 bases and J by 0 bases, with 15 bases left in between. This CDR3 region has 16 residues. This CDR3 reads CASSSSRTGMNTEAFF. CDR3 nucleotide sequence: TGTGCCAGCAGCTCTTCCCGGACGGGAATGAACACTGAAGCTTTCTTT.

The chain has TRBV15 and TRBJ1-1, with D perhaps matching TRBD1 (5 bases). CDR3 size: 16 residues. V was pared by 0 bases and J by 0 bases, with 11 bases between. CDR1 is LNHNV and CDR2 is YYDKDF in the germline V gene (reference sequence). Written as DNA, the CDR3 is TGTGCCACCAGCAGAGATCGGGGGACGGTGAACACTGAAGCTTTCTTT. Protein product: CATSRDRGTVNTEAFF.

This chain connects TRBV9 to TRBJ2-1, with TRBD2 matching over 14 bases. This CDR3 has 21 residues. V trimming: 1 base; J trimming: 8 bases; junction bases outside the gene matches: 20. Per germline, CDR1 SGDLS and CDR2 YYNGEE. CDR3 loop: CASSVSFTRSGTSGSEYEQFF. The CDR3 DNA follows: TGTGCCAGCAGCGTATCCTTCACCCGTTCTGGGACTAGCGGGAGTGAGTATGAGCAGTTCTTC.

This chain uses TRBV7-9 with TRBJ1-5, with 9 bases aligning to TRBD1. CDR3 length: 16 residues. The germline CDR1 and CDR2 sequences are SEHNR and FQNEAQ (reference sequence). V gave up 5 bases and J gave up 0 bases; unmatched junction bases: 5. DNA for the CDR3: TGTGCCAGCAGCATCGGACAGGGGTATAGCAATCAGCCCCAGCATTTT. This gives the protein CASSIGQGYSNQPQHF. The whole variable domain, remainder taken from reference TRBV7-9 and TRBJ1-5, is DTGVSQNPRHKITKRGQNVTFRCDPISEHNRLYWYRQTLGQGPEFLTYFQNEAQLEKSRLLSDRFSAERPKGSFSTLEIQRTEQGDSAMYLCASSIGQGYSNQPQHFGDGTRLSIL.

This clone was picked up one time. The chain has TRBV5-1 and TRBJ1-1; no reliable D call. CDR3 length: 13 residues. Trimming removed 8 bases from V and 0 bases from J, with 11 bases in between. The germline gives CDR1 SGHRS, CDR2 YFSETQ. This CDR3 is CARLPGMNTEAFF. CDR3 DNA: TGCGCCAGACTCCCGGGGATGAACACTGAAGCTTTCTTT.